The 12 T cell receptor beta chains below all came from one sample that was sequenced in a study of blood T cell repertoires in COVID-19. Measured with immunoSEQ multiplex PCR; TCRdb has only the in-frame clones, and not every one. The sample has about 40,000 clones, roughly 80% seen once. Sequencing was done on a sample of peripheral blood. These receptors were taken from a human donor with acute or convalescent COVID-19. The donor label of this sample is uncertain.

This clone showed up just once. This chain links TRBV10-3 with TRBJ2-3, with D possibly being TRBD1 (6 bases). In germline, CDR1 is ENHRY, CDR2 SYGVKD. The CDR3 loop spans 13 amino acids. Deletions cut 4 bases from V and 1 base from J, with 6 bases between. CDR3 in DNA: TGTGCCATCAGTGGGACAGGCACAGATACGCAGTATTTT. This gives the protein CAISGTGTDTQYF.

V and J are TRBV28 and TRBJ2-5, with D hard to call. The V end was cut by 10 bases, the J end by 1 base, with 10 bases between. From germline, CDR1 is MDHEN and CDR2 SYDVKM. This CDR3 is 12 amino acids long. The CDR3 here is CATDKIQETQYF. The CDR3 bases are TGTGCCACCGACAAAATCCAAGAGACCCAGTACTTC.

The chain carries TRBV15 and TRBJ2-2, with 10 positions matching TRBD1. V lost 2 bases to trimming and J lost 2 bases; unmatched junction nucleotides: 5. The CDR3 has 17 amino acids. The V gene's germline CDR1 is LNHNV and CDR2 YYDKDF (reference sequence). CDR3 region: CATSRLWTGGNTGELFF. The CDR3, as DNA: TGTGCCACCAGCAGACTATGGACAGGGGGAAACACCGGGGAGCTGTTTTTT.

The CDR3 protein is CASSIAPGTLRLGGYTF. DNA of the CDR3: TGTGCCAGTAGTATCGCCCCCGGGACTCTTAGGCTGGGCGGCTACACCTTC. The chain employs TRBV19 and TRBJ1-2; D might be TRBD1 (5 bases). The CDR3 has 17 residues. The germline CDR1 and CDR2 sequences are LNHDA and SQIVND (reference sequence). The V end was cut by 3 bases, the J end by 8 bases, with 25 bases between.

Written as DNA, the CDR3 is TGTGCCAGCAGTTTTTCTAGCGGGTCCTACGAGCAGTACTTC. Encoded protein: CASSFSSGSYEQYF. This sequence joins TRBV28 and TRBJ2-7, with 8 positions matching TRBD2. V dropped 3 bases and J dropped 1; count of bases not matched to a gene: 2. The germline V gene has CDR1 MDHEN and CDR2 SYDVKM. The CDR3 length is 14 residues.

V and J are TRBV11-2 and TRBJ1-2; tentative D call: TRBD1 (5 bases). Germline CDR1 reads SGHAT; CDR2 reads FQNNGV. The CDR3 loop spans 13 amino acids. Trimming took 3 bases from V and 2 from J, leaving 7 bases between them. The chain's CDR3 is CASSFQGNYGYTF. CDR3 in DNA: TGTGCCAGCAGCTTCCAGGGAAACTATGGCTACACCTTC.

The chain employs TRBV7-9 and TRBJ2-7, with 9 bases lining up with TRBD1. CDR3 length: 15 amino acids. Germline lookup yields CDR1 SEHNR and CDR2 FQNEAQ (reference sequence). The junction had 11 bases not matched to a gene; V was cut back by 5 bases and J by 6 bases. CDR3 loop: CASSPATGTGSEQYF. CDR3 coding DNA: TGTGCCAGCAGCCCAGCCACCGGGACAGGGTCCGAGCAGTACTTC.

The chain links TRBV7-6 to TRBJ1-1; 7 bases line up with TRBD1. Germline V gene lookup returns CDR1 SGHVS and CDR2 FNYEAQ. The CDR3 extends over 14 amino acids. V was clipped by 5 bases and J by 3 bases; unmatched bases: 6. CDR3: CASSLRGSDTEAFF. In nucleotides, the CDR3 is TGTGCCAGCAGCCTCAGGGGGTCGGACACTGAAGCTTTCTTT.

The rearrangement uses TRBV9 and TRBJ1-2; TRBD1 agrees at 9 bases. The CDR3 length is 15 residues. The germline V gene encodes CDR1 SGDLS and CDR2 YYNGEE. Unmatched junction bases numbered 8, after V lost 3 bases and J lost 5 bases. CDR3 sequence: CASSETDRGWYGYTF. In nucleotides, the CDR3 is TGTGCCAGCAGCGAAACCGACAGGGGGTGGTATGGCTACACCTTC.

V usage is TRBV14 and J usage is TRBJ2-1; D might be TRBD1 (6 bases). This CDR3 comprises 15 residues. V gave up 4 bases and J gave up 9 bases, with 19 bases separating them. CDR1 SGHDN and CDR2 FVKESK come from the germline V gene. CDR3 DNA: TGTGCCAGCAGCCGCACAGGGAATCTAGATATTGAGCAGTTCTTC. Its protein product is CASSRTGNLDIEQFF.

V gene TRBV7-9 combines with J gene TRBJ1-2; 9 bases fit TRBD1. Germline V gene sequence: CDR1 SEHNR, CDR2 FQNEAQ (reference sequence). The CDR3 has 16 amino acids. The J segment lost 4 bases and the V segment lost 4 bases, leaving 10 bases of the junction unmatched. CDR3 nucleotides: TGTGCCAGCAGCTCCCCGACAGGGGGAAATCTCTATGGCTACACCTTC. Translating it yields CASSSPTGGNLYGYTF.

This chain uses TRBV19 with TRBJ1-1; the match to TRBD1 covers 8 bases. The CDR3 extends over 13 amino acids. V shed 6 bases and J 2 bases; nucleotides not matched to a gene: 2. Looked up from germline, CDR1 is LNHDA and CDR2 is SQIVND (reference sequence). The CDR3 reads CASRGQGNTEAFF. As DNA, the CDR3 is TGTGCCAGTAGAGGACAGGGAAACACTGAAGCTTTCTTT.